The 30 T cell receptor beta chains below come from one sample, sequenced in a study of CD8 T cells in ankylosing spondylitis. Overall study results and limits: The study identified a TCR beta motif of seven or eight highly homologous variants that appeared characteristic of ankylosing spondylitis blood.

Each CDR3 protein is one row after TCRdb ran MiXCR on the 5' RACE reads. The sample yields fewer than 650,000 distinct CDR3 sequences, 9.5% to 15% seen once. Antigens of these TCRs are unknown. Sequencing was done on a sample of blood, either unsorted or a sorted T cell fraction (not recorded which). The receptor source for this set is a male donor with ankylosing spondylitis.

This clonotype was recorded many times. The chain is built from TRBV27 and TRBJ2-1, with 10 bases fitting TRBD1. Per the germline V gene, CDR1 is MNHEY and CDR2 is SMNVEV (reference sequence). Trimming at V came to 4 bases and at J to 0 bases, leaving 6 bases not matched to a gene. The CDR3 loop spans 17 amino acids. DNA for the CDR3: TGTGCCAGCAGTTGGGAGGGACAGGGGAGCTCCTACAATGAGCAGTTCTTC. Its translation is CASSWEGQGSSYNEQFF.

This clonotype showed up just a few times. V and J are TRBV12-3 or TRBV12-4 and TRBJ1-2; 7 nucleotides line up with TRBD1. This CDR3 is 14 amino acids long. V shed 3 bases, J shed 7 bases, and the junction held 8 bases outside the gene matches. The CDR3 DNA reads TGTGCCAGCAGTTTCCTCCAACAGGGGTTTGGCTACACCTTC. This encodes CASSFLQQGFGYTF.

This clonotype was detected ten times or more. J is TRBJ2-1 and V is TRBV5-1, with TRBD2 matching 10 bases. V lost 0 bases, J lost 6 bases, and 12 bases stayed unmatched. The CDR3 is made up of 18 amino acids. Germline V gives CDR1 SGHRS, CDR2 YFSETQ. CDR3 coding DNA: TGCGCCAGCAGCTTGGCAGGGCTAGCGGGAGCTCGGGGCAATGAGCAGTTCTTC. Translating gives CASSLAGLAGARGNEQFF. Variable domain in full (rest from reference TRBV5-1 and TRBJ2-1): KAGVTQTPRYLIKTRGQQVTLSCSPISGHRSVSWYQQTPGQGLQFLFEYFSETQRNKGNFPGRFSGRQFSNSRSEMNVSTLELGDSALYLCASSLAGLAGARGNEQFFGPGTRLTVL.

This clonotype was seen a handful of times. The chain recombines TRBV6-1 with TRBJ2-5; possibly TRBD2 for D (5 bases). The CDR3 sequence is 13 residues long. The germline V and J ends were trimmed by 4 bases and 5 bases, with 11 bases remaining between them. The germline V gene has CDR1 MNHNS and CDR2 SASEGT. CDR3 sequence: CASSVGRSETQYF. The CDR3 DNA sequence: TGTGCCAGCAGTGTTGGGAGAAGCGAGACCCAGTACTTC.

V and J are TRBV28 and TRBJ1-6; perhaps TRBD1 as D (6 bases). The CDR3 has 13 residues. V was shortened by 6 bases and J by 11 bases, with 14 bases between the two germline ends. CDR1 and CDR2 from the germline V gene are MDHEN and SYDVKM. The CDR3 loop is CASSPPGGPPLHF. As DNA, the CDR3 is TGTGCCAGCAGCCCCCCGGGGGGCCCACCCCTCCACTTT. The full variable domain, with the rest looked up from reference TRBV28 and TRBJ1-6, is DVKVTQSSRYLVKRTGEKVFLECVQDMDHENMFWYRQDPGLGLRLIYFSYDVKMKEKGDIPEGYSVSREKKERFSLILESASTNQTSMYLCASSPPGGPPLHFGNGTRLTVT.

In its sample, this clonotype was seen a few times. DNA of the CDR3: TGCAGCCTTCAGAATGAAAGAGCGGGAGGGCCGGATACGCAGTATTTT. Translating it yields CSLQNERAGGPDTQYF. The chain employs TRBV29-1 and TRBJ2-3; TRBD2 agrees at 10 bases. J was trimmed by 6 bases and V by 8 bases; bases with no gene match: 17. Germline-derived CDR1 and CDR2 are SQVTM and ANQGSEA. The CDR3 loop spans 16 amino acids.

This rearrangement joins TRBV11-2 to TRBJ1-1; no firm D call. The V gene lost 4 bases and the J gene lost 1 base, with 7 bases spanning the gap. Germline CDR1 reads SGHAT; CDR2 reads FQNNGV. The CDR3 is 13 residues long. The CDR3 sequence: CASSWSRNTEAFF. CDR3 DNA: TGTGCCAGCAGCTGGAGCCGGAACACTGAAGCTTTCTTT.

This chain connects TRBV30 to TRBJ1-4; no firm D call. This CDR3 spans 14 amino acids. The V end lost 4 bases, the J end lost 6 bases, and 15 bases lay between the germline ends. Germline lookup yields CDR1 GTSNPN and CDR2 SVGIG (reference sequence). CDR3 DNA: TGTGCCTGGAAATCCTCAAGCGTTGATGAAAAACTGTTTTTT. As protein: CAWKSSSVDEKLFF.

This clonotype was seen a few times. J is TRBJ1-1 and V is TRBV7-8; TRBD1 matches 9 bases. Germline CDR1 SGHVS, CDR2 FQNEAQ. The ends lost 5 bases at V and 2 bases at J; junction bases unmatched: 6. CDR3 size: 15 residues. CDR3 region: CASSLDRGYNTEAFF. The CDR3 DNA reads as TGTGCCAGCAGCCTGGACAGGGGTTACAACACTGAAGCTTTCTTT.

The CDR3 is CASSLTPGELFF. The CDR3 nucleotides are TGTGCCAGCAGTCTTACACCCGGGGAGCTGTTTTTT. This chain links TRBV12-3 or TRBV12-4 with TRBJ2-2; no clear D. The germline V and J ends were trimmed by 5 bases and 6 bases, with 7 bases remaining between them. This CDR3 has 12 residues.

V usage is TRBV15 and J usage is TRBJ2-7; 7 bases map to TRBD1. Germline CDR1 and CDR2: LNHNV and YYDKDF (reference sequence). V shed 0 bases, J shed 5 bases, and the junction held 7 bases outside the gene matches. CDR3 length: 15 residues. CDR3 DNA sequence: TGTGCCACCAGCAGAGATCTAGGGGGCAGCGACGAGCAGTACTTC. As protein: CATSRDLGGSDEQYF.

This clonotype showed up just a few times. V usage is TRBV5-1 and J usage is TRBJ1-2, with D unresolved. The CDR3 extends over 13 amino acids. The germline gives CDR1 SGHRS, CDR2 YFSETQ. Trimming stripped 5 bases from V and 3 bases from J, with 11 bases between. As DNA, the CDR3 is TGCGCCAGCAGATCTAGCTTAGACTATGGCTACACCTTC. This codes for CASRSSLDYGYTF.

This clonotype turned up a few times. The V and J genes are TRBV27 and TRBJ2-3; possibly TRBD1 or TRBD2 for D (6 bases each). Trimming removed 10 bases at V and 0 bases at J, with 14 bases between. The CDR3 consists of 14 residues. CDR1 MNHEY and CDR2 SMNVEV come from the germline V gene (reference sequence). CDR3 nucleotide sequence: TGTGCCACCATGATAGGGGGGAGCACAGATACGCAGTATTTT. Translating it yields CATMIGGSTDTQYF.

This clonotype showed up just a few times. This chain connects TRBV10-3 to TRBJ1-3, with a possible D match to TRBD1 (5 bases). Germline V gene lookup returns CDR1 ENHRY and CDR2 SYGVKD. The V and J ends lost 6 bases and 1 base respectively, with 16 bases between them. The CDR3 is 16 amino acids. The CDR3, as DNA: TGTGCCATCAGCGGGGGAGGCACCTCTTCTGGAAACACCATATATTTT. Protein sequence: CAISGGGTSSGNTIYF.

The chain links TRBV14 to TRBJ2-5; D is perhaps TRBD2 (6 bases). This CDR3 is 13 amino acids long. Germline values: CDR1 SGHDN, CDR2 FVKESK. With 4 bases removed from V and 5 bases from J, the gap between germline ends came to 11 bases. In DNA form, the CDR3 reads TGTGCCAGCAGCCGTCCAGGGAGGGAGACCCAGTACTTC. Protein product: CASSRPGRETQYF.

There are many counts of this clonotype. V is TRBV24-1 and J is TRBJ2-1; TRBD2 matches 10 bases. The germline gives CDR1 KGHDR, CDR2 SFDVKD. Trimming at V came to 6 bases and at J to 5 bases, leaving 6 bases not matched to a gene. The CDR3 sequence is 15 residues long. As DNA, the CDR3 is TGTGCCACCAGTCTTAGCGGGAGGATCGACAATGAGCAGTTCTTC. As protein: CATSLSGRIDNEQFF.

This clonotype was seen a few times. V usage is TRBV29-1 and J usage is TRBJ2-2; maybe TRBD1 (5 bases). Trimming removed 3 bases from V and 7 bases from J, with 9 bases in between. The CDR3 contains 12 residues. Germline assignment: CDR1 SQVTM and CDR2 ANQGSEA. The CDR3 DNA sequence: TGCAGCGTTGACAGGGTAGGCGGGGAGCTGTTTTTT. It codes for CSVDRVGGELFF.

This clonotype has a handful of counts. The genes are TRBV20-1 and TRBJ2-1, with TRBD2 matching 11 bases. The V gene's germline CDR1 is DFQATT and CDR2 SNEGSKA (reference sequence). The CDR3 contains 15 residues. V shed 2 bases and J 3 bases; nucleotides not matched to a gene: 3. In DNA, the CDR3 is TGCAGTGCTAGACCTAGCGGGAGGATCTACAATGAGCAGTTCTTC. Protein sequence: CSARPSGRIYNEQFF.

A few counts support this clonotype. The chain combines TRBV5-5 with TRBJ2-1; TRBD2 agrees at 9 bases. The germline V gene encodes CDR1 SGHKS and CDR2 YYEKEE (reference sequence). After removal of 3 bases from V and 5 bases from J, the junction contained 9 bases not matched to a gene. This CDR3 is built from 16 residues. The CDR3 DNA sequence: TGTGCCAGCAGCTCTCGACTAGCGGACCAGAACAATGAGCAGTTCTTC. Translated: CASSSRLADQNNEQFF.

This clonotype was observed at least ten times. J is TRBJ1-5 and V is TRBV12-3 or TRBV12-4; tentative D call: TRBD1 (5 bases). The CDR3 sequence is 14 residues long. Trimming removed 6 bases at V and 5 bases at J, with 14 bases between. CDR3 in amino acids: CASSRSQGDQPQHF. The CDR3 region has the DNA TGTGCCAGCAGCCGGTCGCAGGGAGATCAGCCCCAGCATTTT.

The rearrangement joins TRBV20-1 to TRBJ2-5, with 7 bases aligning to TRBD2. CDR1 and CDR2 (germline): DFQATT, SNEGSKA (reference sequence). The CDR3 is made up of 13 amino acids. The V gene end was trimmed by 5 bases and the J gene end by 4 bases; junction bases not matched to a gene: 7. This CDR3 is CSADTVAGETQYF. CDR3 nucleotide sequence: TGCAGTGCTGATACTGTAGCGGGAGAGACCCAGTACTTC.

CDR3 bases: TGTGCCAGCAGCTTAGATCTTAGGGAGGCCAACGTCCTGACTTTC. Translation gives CASSLDLREANVLTF. The V gene is TRBV7-9, the J gene TRBJ2-6; D is undetermined. V dropped 1 base and J dropped 6 bases, with 10 bases sitting between them. Germline CDR1 and CDR2: SEHNR and FQNEAQ (reference sequence). This CDR3 is 15 amino acids long.

The rearrangement links TRBV5-6 to TRBJ2-7; TRBD1 might be the D (5 bases). The ends were cut back, 4 bases at V and 0 bases at J, with 11 bases in the middle. This CDR3 has 14 amino acids. In germline, CDR1 is SGHDT, CDR2 YYEEEE. CDR3 DNA: TGTGCCAGCAGCCAAACCAGGGCCTCCTACGAGCAGTACGTC. It is translated as CASSQTRASYEQYV.

V usage is TRBV6-1 and J usage is TRBJ1-1; no definite D call. The CDR3 extends over 15 amino acids. Trimming took off 3 bases at V and 5 bases at J, with 16 bases between the two ends. The germline V gene encodes CDR1 MNHNS and CDR2 SASEGT. This CDR3 is CASSDFSSRGTEAFF. CDR3 sequence (DNA): TGTGCCAGCAGTGACTTCTCTTCCCGGGGAACTGAAGCTTTCTTT.

The chain links TRBV4-1 to TRBJ2-3; D ambiguous. V lost 0 bases and J 7 bases, leaving 8 bases between the germline ends. Germline V gene data show CDR1 as MGHRA and CDR2 as YSYEKL. This CDR3 is built from 13 residues. The CDR3 nucleotides are TGCGCCAGCAGCCAAGACTTGGATTATACGCAGTATTTT. Its protein product is CASSQDLDYTQYF.

This clonotype was seen at least ten times. The CDR3 bases are TGTGCCATCAGTGGACTAGCGGTTAGCACAGATACGCAGTATTTT. It specifies CAISGLAVSTDTQYF. J is TRBJ2-3 and V is TRBV10-3; 9 bases agree with TRBD2. The CDR3 totals 15 residues. Trimming cost V 4 bases and J 0 bases; bases outside gene matches: 2. Per the germline V gene, CDR1 is ENHRY and CDR2 is SYGVKD.

This sequence joins TRBV5-6 and TRBJ1-1; no reliable D call. Germline V gene sequence: CDR1 SGHDT, CDR2 YYEEEE. Trimming cost V 4 bases and J 5 bases, with 15 bases left between them. This CDR3 region has 14 residues. The CDR3 region is CASSPGLVRTEAFF. CDR3 sequence (DNA): TGTGCCAGCAGCCCAGGACTCGTACGGACTGAAGCTTTCTTT.

This clonotype was seen only a few times. V is TRBV4-1 and J is TRBJ1-2; 7 bases map to TRBD1. Per the germline V gene, CDR1 is MGHRA and CDR2 is YSYEKL. Trimming at V came to 5 bases and at J to 4 bases, leaving 1 base not matched to a gene. This CDR3 has 12 residues. CDR3 DNA: TGCGCCAGCAGCGGGGACAGCTATGGCTACACCTTC. Its protein is CASSGDSYGYTF.

The chain uses TRBV2 and TRBJ1-2, with a possible D match to TRBD1 (6 bases). The CDR3 sequence is 14 residues long. Trimming shortened V by 2 bases and J by 4 bases, and 11 bases separated the two germline ends. From germline, CDR1 is SNHLY and CDR2 FYNNEI. CDR3 DNA sequence: TGTGCCAGCAGTGAATTAGACAGGACCTATGGCTACACCTTC. Translation gives CASSELDRTYGYTF.

In this sample, this clonotype turned up a few times. The CDR3, as DNA: TGTGCCATCAGTGGGGACACTGAAGCTTTCTTT. Amino acids: CAISGDTEAFF. The V gene is TRBV10-3, the J gene TRBJ1-1; D call uncertain. CDR1 is ENHRY and CDR2 is SYGVKD in the germline V gene. The CDR3 is 11 residues long. Between the trimmed V and J ends, which lost 4 bases and 3 bases, there was a span of 3 bases.